The 21 T cell receptor beta chains presented below share a single source sample, sequenced in a study of graft-versus-host responses after intestinal transplantation. Antigens of these TCRs are unknown. This table comes from immunoSEQ multiplex PCR, and its TCRdb copy is limited to in-frame clones, with some not included. The table records some 90,000 clones, almost 90% of them present only once. Sequenced here: unstimulated CD4+ T cells sorted from spleen or lymph node cells, sampled before intestinal transplant. The receptors derive from a human donor who received an intestinal transplant.

This clone has just a few counts. In DNA, the CDR3 is TGTGCCAGCCAGACCGGGAGGAGCAATCAGCCCCAGCATTTT. Amino acids: CASQTGRSNQPQHF. The V call is TRBV6-1, the J call TRBJ1-5; D uncertain. Germline V gene data show CDR1 as MNHNS and CDR2 as SASEGT. Trimming stripped 8 bases from V and 1 base from J, with 12 bases between. This CDR3 comprises 14 residues.

This clone was counted once. The V gene is TRBV5-6, the J gene TRBJ2-7; D is unresolved. Trimming shortened V by 4 bases and J by 8 bases, and 10 bases separated the two germline ends. CDR3 size: 11 residues. Per germline, CDR1 SGHDT and CDR2 YYEEEE. The DNA for the CDR3 is TGTGCCAGCAGCGTTATCTCCCAGCAGTACTTC. Protein sequence: CASSVISQQYF.

With respect to this clone: The same CDR3 is also encoded by other DNA sequences in this sample. The chain carries TRBV6-1 and TRBJ1-1; perhaps TRBD1 as D (6 bases). V dropped 7 bases and J dropped 4 bases, with 19 bases sitting between them. Germline lookup yields CDR1 MNHNS and CDR2 SASEGT. The CDR3 is 15 amino acids. DNA for the CDR3: TGTGCCAGCAAGGGGGGGAGAACAGGAAGCACTGAAGCTTTCTTT. It specifies CASKGGRTGSTEAFF.

The chain recombines TRBV18 with TRBJ1-4; 7 nucleotides align to TRBD1. Trimming took 2 bases from V and 3 from J; bases not matched to a gene: 0. The CDR3 totals 14 residues. CDR1 is KGHSH, CDR2 LQKENI, per germline. In DNA, the CDR3 is TGTGCCAGCTCACCAGGACAGGCTAATGAAAAACTGTTTTTT. Amino acid sequence: CASSPGQANEKLFF. Based on the CDR3 plus reference TRBV18 and TRBJ1-4, the full variable domain is NAGVMQNPRHLVRRRGQEARLRCSPMKGHSHVYWYRQLPEEGLKFMVYLQKENIIDESGMPKERFSAEFPKEGPSILRIQQVVRGDSAAYFCASSPGQANEKLFFGSGTQLSVL.

This clone has just one count. For the CDR3, the DNA is TGTGCCAGCAGCGTAGCGACCCAGGGGTCCTATGGCTACACCTTC. As protein: CASSVATQGSYGYTF. The V call is TRBV9, the J call TRBJ1-2; D might be TRBD1 (6 bases). The V end lost 0 bases, the J end lost 4 bases, and 13 bases lay between the germline ends. The CDR3 is 15 residues long. Germline CDR1 is SGDLS and CDR2 is YYNGEE.

The J gene is TRBJ2-7, the V gene TRBV10-2; a possible D gene is TRBD1 (6 bases). Deletions cut 6 bases from V and 0 bases from J, with 18 bases between. Germline CDR1 WSHSY, CDR2 SAAADI. The CDR3 loop spans 16 amino acids. Here the CDR3 DNA reads TGCGCCAGCAGAGGTGGGGGCCCCTTAAGCTCCTACGAGCAGTACTTC. It translates to CASRGGGPLSSYEQYF.

V gene TRBV5-1 combines with J gene TRBJ2-7; 8 bases fit TRBD1. The trim removed 4 bases at V and 7 bases at J, leaving 10 bases unmatched. This CDR3 comprises 14 residues. From germline, CDR1 is SGHRS and CDR2 YFSETQ. The CDR3 DNA follows: TGCGCCAGCAGCGGACAACAGGGGGTGGGGGAGCAGTACTTC. Its protein is CASSGQQGVGEQYF.

The chain has TRBV15 and TRBJ2-7, with a weak D call TRBD1 (6 bases). Per germline, CDR1 LNHNV and CDR2 YYDKDF (reference sequence). The CDR3 spans 14 residues. Between the trimmed V and J ends, which lost 6 bases and 6 bases, there was a span of 18 bases. DNA of the CDR3: TGTGCCACCAGGGGTGTGGGGACAAACGGCGAGCAGTACTTC. This encodes CATRGVGTNGEQYF.

J is TRBJ2-4 and V is TRBV15; TRBD1 might be the D (5 bases). From germline, CDR1 is LNHNV and CDR2 YYDKDF (reference sequence). V was cut by 1 base and J by 0 bases, with 10 bases left in between. This CDR3 is 16 amino acids long. The CDR3 nucleotides read TGTGCCACCAGCAGAGGAGGAACAGGAGCCAAAAACATTCAGTACTTC. It specifies CATSRGGTGAKNIQYF. The whole variable domain, filled in from reference TRBV15 and TRBJ2-4, reads DAMVIQNPRYQVTQFGKPVTLSCSQTLNHNVMYWYQQKSSQAPKLLFHYYDKDFNNEADTPDNFQSRRPNTSFCFLDIRSPGLGDTAMYLCATSRGGTGAKNIQYFGAGTRLSVL.

V is TRBV14 and J is TRBJ1-1, with a tentative D call TRBD1 (6 bases). The CDR3 sequence is 13 residues long. Deletions cut 5 bases from V and 5 bases from J, with 12 bases between. The germline gives CDR1 SGHDN, CDR2 FVKESK. CDR3 sequence (DNA): TGTGCCAGCAGCTCCGCAGGGGCGACTGAAGCTTTCTTT. Amino acid sequence: CASSSAGATEAFF.

The chain is built from TRBV18 and TRBJ2-7, with 7 bases identical to TRBD1. The CDR3 totals 13 residues. CDR1 is KGHSH and CDR2 is LQKENI in the germline V gene. J gave up 2 bases and V 4 bases, and 2 bases lay outside the gene matches. The CDR3 region has the DNA TGTGCCAGCTCACGGCAGGGGGCCTACGAGCAGTACTTC. Amino acids: CASSRQGAYEQYF.

The chain joins TRBV19 to TRBJ2-2; 7 positions match TRBD1. V trimming: 8 bases; J trimming: 5 bases; junction bases outside the gene matches: 5. CDR1 is LNHDA and CDR2 is SQIVND in the germline V gene (reference sequence). The CDR3 consists of 13 residues. Here the CDR3 reads CASVDRATGELFF. CDR3 bases: TGTGCCAGTGTCGACAGGGCAACCGGGGAGCTGTTTTTT.

The chain carries TRBV9 and TRBJ1-1; the D is unclear. Germline CDR1 SGDLS, CDR2 YYNGEE. The CDR3 runs to 14 residues. V was clipped by 0 bases and J by 2 bases, with 8 bases between them. CDR3 protein: CASSVVTVNTEAFF. The CDR3 region has the DNA TGTGCCAGCAGCGTAGTTACAGTCAACACTGAAGCTTTCTTT.

The V gene is TRBV23-1, the J gene TRBJ2-2; 9 nucleotides align to TRBD1. TRBV23-1 counts as an open reading frame of uncertain function. The V and J ends lost 7 bases and 5 bases, in that order; junction bases with no gene match: 2. This CDR3 spans 13 amino acids. In DNA, the CDR3 is TGCGCCAGCAACGGACAGGGGACCGGGGAGCTGTTTTTT. Amino acid sequence: CASNGQGTGELFF.

V usage is TRBV6-1 and J usage is TRBJ2-3; 8 positions match TRBD2. J gave up 6 bases and V 5 bases, and 4 bases lay outside the gene matches. The CDR3 loop spans 13 amino acids. Germline V CDR1 and CDR2: MNHNS, SASEGT. For the CDR3, the DNA is TGTGCCAGCAGTCCCGGGACTAGGGATACGCAGTATTTT. Translating gives CASSPGTRDTQYF.

The V and J genes are TRBV5-4 and TRBJ1-2; no firm D call. The CDR3 contains 12 residues. CDR1 and CDR2 (germline): SGHNT, YYREEE (reference sequence). Trimming pared 0 bases from V and 4 bases from J, leaving 4 bases between. CDR3 coding DNA: TGTGCCAGCAGCTTGGACTTCTATGGCTACACCTTC. Translating it yields CASSLDFYGYTF.

This rearrangement joins TRBV27 to TRBJ1-1; a weak D match, TRBD1 (5 bases). V was trimmed by 0 bases and J by 1 base, leaving 9 bases between them. The germline gives CDR1 MNHEY, CDR2 SMNVEV (reference sequence). The CDR3 runs to 15 residues. CDR3 in DNA: TGTGCCAGCAGTTTATCGCGGACACCGAACACTGAAGCTTTCTTT. Its protein product is CASSLSRTPNTEAFF.

This sequence joins TRBV7-2 and TRBJ2-1, with D possibly matching TRBD2 (5 bases). Germline CDR1 is SGHTA and CDR2 is FQGNSA. This CDR3 contains 12 residues. V was trimmed by 8 bases and J by 3 bases, leaving 8 bases between them. The CDR3 here is CASGRGYNEQFF. The CDR3 coding sequence is TGTGCCAGCGGCCGGGGCTACAATGAGCAGTTCTTC. The entire variable domain, with the rest obtained from reference TRBV7-2 and TRBJ2-1, is as follows: GAGVSQSPSNKVTEKGKDVELRCDPISGHTALYWYRQSLGQGLEFLIYFQGNSAPDKSGLPSDRFSAERTGGSVSTLTIQRTQQEDSAVYLCASGRGYNEQFFGPGTRLTVL.

This clone occurred a few times. The chain joins TRBV6-5 to TRBJ1-2; 10 bases fit TRBD1. The CDR3 runs 14 residues. Germline V gives CDR1 MNHEY, CDR2 SVGAGI. V was clipped by 6 bases and J by 4 bases; unmatched bases: 5. The CDR3 sequence: CASSRTGGRYGYTF. The CDR3 bases are TGTGCCAGCAGCCGGACAGGGGGACGCTATGGCTACACCTTC.

The J gene is TRBJ2-1, the V gene TRBV10-3; D gene unclear. This CDR3 is built from 14 residues. From germline, CDR1 is ENHRY and CDR2 SYGVKD. V lost 0 bases to trimming and J lost 6 bases, with 9 bases between them. CDR3 loop: CAISESVQSNEQFF. For the CDR3, the DNA is TGTGCCATCAGTGAGTCAGTACAGAGCAATGAGCAGTTCTTC.

This chain uses TRBV5-1 with TRBJ2-7; TRBD2 is a possible D gene (6 bases). There are 18 residues in the CDR3. CDR1 and CDR2 from the germline V gene are SGHRS and YFSETQ. Trimming removed 0 bases from V and 0 bases from J, with 19 bases in between. In DNA, the CDR3 is TGCGCCAGCAGCTTGGCCCCCGCTAGCGCCTACAGCTCCTACGAGCAGTACTTC. It codes for CASSLAPASAYSSYEQYF.